Shown below are 23 T cell receptor beta chains from a single sample sequenced in a study of OX40 agonist ivuxolimab in advanced cancers. Clones were sequenced by immunoSEQ multiplex PCR, and TCRdb holds only the in-frame ones, with some missing. The sample has approximately 66,000 clones; approximately 86% are singletons. The specimen comprised CD4+ or CD8+ T cells sorted from blood, sampled in a trial of the OX40 agonist ivuxolimab. The receptors here all came from an adult with an advanced solid tumor such as melanoma, head and neck, liver or kidney cancer.

CDR3: CASKVRVNSYEQYF. The DNA for the CDR3 is TGCGCCAGCAAGGTGAGGGTCAACTCCTACGAGCAGTACTTC. The chain is built from TRBV23-1 and TRBJ2-7; weak D call: TRBD2 (5 bases). TRBV23-1 is an ORF, and what it does is uncertain. The CDR3 sequence is 14 residues long. The V end was cut by 7 bases, the J end by 0 bases, with 13 bases between.

This chain uses TRBV9 with TRBJ2-3; 7 bases map to TRBD2. Losses at the gene ends were 4 bases for V and 3 bases for J; bases not matched to a gene: 8. CDR1 SGDLS and CDR2 YYNGEE come from the germline V gene. The CDR3 covers 15 residues. The CDR3 DNA follows: TGTGCCAGCAGCCCCCCGGGACTACGGACAGATACGCAGTATTTT. Protein product: CASSPPGLRTDTQYF.

The rearrangement joins TRBV4-1 to TRBJ1-2; D gene ambiguous. CDR3 length: 17 amino acids. The V end was cut by 2 bases, the J end by 7 bases, with 23 bases between. CDR1 is MGHRA, CDR2 YSYEKL, per germline. CDR3 nucleotide sequence: TGCGCCAGCAGCCAACAATCGGCCCCTCCCTATGTCGCTGGCTACACCTTC. Translation: CASSQQSAPPYVAGYTF.

The rearrangement joins TRBV6-6 to TRBJ2-1, with 9 bases fitting TRBD2. V lost 6 bases to trimming and J lost 3 bases; unmatched junction nucleotides: 6. CDR1 and CDR2 (germline): MNHNY, SVGAGI (reference sequence). The CDR3 length is 15 residues. CDR3 sequence reads: CASRPFSGSYNEQFF. CDR3 DNA: TGTGCCAGCAGACCGTTTAGCGGGAGCTACAATGAGCAGTTCTTC.

This sequence joins TRBV6-1 and TRBJ2-7; maybe TRBD2 (5 bases). This CDR3 is 13 amino acids long. CDR1 and CDR2 from the germline V gene are MNHNS and SASEGT. The V and J ends lost 6 bases and 2 bases respectively, with 11 bases between them. CDR3 sequence reads: CASSPLAPYEQYF. Here the CDR3 DNA reads TGTGCCAGCAGCCCGCTAGCCCCCTACGAGCAGTACTTC.

The chain has TRBV2 and TRBJ2-1, with 8 positions matching TRBD2. V lost 5 bases and J lost 8; bases outside the gene matches: 20. CDR3 size: 18 residues. Germline lookup yields CDR1 SNHLY and CDR2 FYNNEI. The CDR3 here is CASSSGTRPWYSGYEQFF. As DNA, the CDR3 is TGTGCCAGCAGTTCCGGGACTAGACCCTGGTACTCCGGGTATGAGCAGTTCTTC.

Comments on this clone: This CDR3 is also generated by other DNA sequences in the sample. This chain connects TRBV18 to TRBJ2-3; no firm D call. This CDR3 region has 12 residues. Trimming took off 6 bases at V and 4 bases at J, with 8 bases between the two ends. Germline CDR1 KGHSH, CDR2 LQKENI. CDR3 in amino acids: CASSPSADTQYF. The CDR3 DNA reads TGTGCCAGCTCCCCGTCCGCAGATACGCAGTATTTT.

This sequence joins TRBV19 and TRBJ2-2, with unresolved D. CDR1 and CDR2 from the germline V gene are LNHDA and SQIVND (reference sequence). V lost 3 bases and J lost 0, with 8 bases in between. This CDR3 region has 15 residues. In DNA form, the CDR3 reads TGTGCCAGTAGTATTTCCCCAGCGAACACCGGGGAGCTGTTTTTT. Translated: CASSISPANTGELFF.

The CDR3 protein is CSATPNYGYTF. Here the CDR3 DNA reads TGCAGTGCTACTCCCAACTATGGCTACACCTTC. The chain couples TRBV20-1 to TRBJ1-2; D gene unclear. V lost 4 bases and J lost 2, with 5 bases in between. This CDR3 is 11 amino acids long. Germline V gene data show CDR1 as DFQATT and CDR2 as SNEGSKA (reference sequence).

This chain links TRBV2 with TRBJ1-1; D perhaps matches TRBD1 (6 bases). Germline V gives CDR1 SNHLY, CDR2 FYNNEI. V lost 4 bases to trimming and J lost 4 bases, with 13 bases between them. CDR3 length: 14 residues. This CDR3 is CASSVEGGRTEAFF. The DNA of the CDR3 is TGTGCCAGCAGTGTCGAGGGGGGTCGCACTGAAGCTTTCTTT.

The chain recombines TRBV2 with TRBJ2-1; 7 bases map to TRBD1. The CDR3 runs to 14 residues. J gave up 6 bases and V 6 bases, and 8 bases lay outside the gene matches. Germline assignment: CDR1 SNHLY and CDR2 FYNNEI. DNA of the CDR3: TGTGCCAGCAGGCGACAGGGAACGGGCAATGAGCAGTTCTTC. It translates to CASRRQGTGNEQFF.

The rearrangement joins TRBV19 to TRBJ2-7, with 8 bases that match TRBD2. The germline V gene encodes CDR1 LNHDA and CDR2 SQIVND (reference sequence). This CDR3 is built from 16 residues. V shed 8 bases and J 3 bases; nucleotides not matched to a gene: 15. The chain's CDR3 is CASGESGAGANYEQYF. The DNA of the CDR3 is TGTGCCAGTGGCGAAAGTGGAGCGGGGGCCAACTACGAGCAGTACTTC.

The chain carries TRBV5-1 and TRBJ2-1; TRBD2 is a possible D gene (5 bases). In germline, CDR1 is SGHRS, CDR2 YFSETQ. V was trimmed by 0 bases and J by 0 bases, leaving 7 bases between them. This CDR3 region has 15 residues. CDR3 sequence reads: CASSLAGSSYNEQFF. CDR3 in DNA: TGCGCCAGCAGCTTGGCTGGGAGCTCCTACAATGAGCAGTTCTTC.

This rearrangement joins TRBV6-6 to TRBJ2-5, with D perhaps TRBD2 (6 bases). Looked up from germline, CDR1 is MNHNY and CDR2 is SVGAGI (reference sequence). This CDR3 has 14 amino acids. With 2 bases removed from V and 6 bases from J, the gap between germline ends came to 13 bases. CDR3 in amino acids: CASSYGGPGQTQYF. The CDR3 region has the DNA TGTGCCAGCAGTTACGGAGGGCCTGGACAGACCCAGTACTTC.

CDR3 DNA sequence: TGTGCCAGCAGCGGGGTTGCGACAGATACGCAGTATTTT. It is translated as CASSGVATDTQYF. V usage is TRBV9 and J usage is TRBJ2-3; no clear D. Trimming left V 3 bases short and J 3 bases short, with 8 bases between. This CDR3 contains 13 residues. CDR1 and CDR2 from the germline V gene are SGDLS and YYNGEE.

This chain links TRBV7-2 with TRBJ2-1; 7 bases are a match to TRBD2. After removal of 5 bases from V and 0 bases from J, the junction contained 7 bases not matched to a gene. Germline V CDR1 and CDR2: SGHTA, FQGNSA. The CDR3 consists of 16 residues. The CDR3 is CASSPPAGSSYNEQFF. CDR3 sequence (DNA): TGTGCCAGCAGCCCGCCAGCGGGAAGCTCCTACAATGAGCAGTTCTTC.

CDR3 DNA sequence: TGTGCCTGGAGTGTGGGGTTCAGGGGAGGCTCACCCCTCCACTTT. Amino acid sequence: CAWSVGFRGGSPLHF. The genes are TRBV30 and TRBJ1-6; TRBD1 is a possible D gene (6 bases). The germline V and J ends were trimmed by 0 bases and 10 bases, with 16 bases remaining between them. In germline, CDR1 is GTSNPN, CDR2 SVGIG (reference sequence). The CDR3 runs to 15 residues.

V usage is TRBV18 and J usage is TRBJ2-3; the match to TRBD2 covers 11 bases. Germline trimming cut 3 bases from V and 5 bases from J; bases unmatched to any gene: 7. The CDR3 runs to 16 residues. The germline CDR1 and CDR2 sequences are KGHSH and LQKENI. The CDR3 region is CASSPALAGAQDTQYF. CDR3 nucleotide sequence: TGTGCCAGCTCACCCGCACTAGCGGGGGCCCAAGATACGCAGTATTTT. Full variable domain (remainder filled in from reference TRBV18 and TRBJ2-3): NAGVMQNPRHLVRRRGQEARLRCSPMKGHSHVYWYRQLPEEGLKFMVYLQKENIIDESGMPKERFSAEFPKEGPSILRIQQVVRGDSAAYFCASSPALAGAQDTQYFGPGTRLTVL.

The gene calls are TRBV7-2 and TRBJ1-4; D is uncertain. V was shortened by 5 bases and J by 0 bases, with 7 bases between the two germline ends. Looked up from germline, CDR1 is SGHTA and CDR2 is FQGNSA. The CDR3 length is 14 residues. CDR3 nucleotides: TGTGCCAGCAGCCGTACTGCAACTAATGAAAAACTGTTTTTT. This translates into CASSRTATNEKLFF.

The CDR3, as DNA: TGCAGCGTGGGGACAGCCCCGAACACTGAAGCTTTCTTT. Its translation: CSVGTAPNTEAFF. The genes are TRBV29-1 and TRBJ1-1, with 7 bases identical to TRBD1. CDR3 size: 13 residues. CDR1 is SQVTM and CDR2 is ANQGSEA in the germline V gene. Trimming cost V 6 bases and J 1 base; bases outside gene matches: 5.

This sequence joins TRBV14 and TRBJ1-1; D not resolved. Per the germline V gene, CDR1 is SGHDN and CDR2 is FVKESK. The CDR3 runs 13 residues. V dropped 0 bases and J dropped 0 bases, with 2 bases sitting between them. The CDR3 spells CASSQELNTEAFF. DNA of the CDR3: TGTGCCAGCAGCCAAGAGTTGAACACTGAAGCTTTCTTT.

The chain joins TRBV19 to TRBJ2-7, with 7 bases identical to TRBD1. CDR1 is LNHDA, CDR2 SQIVND, per germline (reference sequence). V gave up 10 bases and J gave up 3 bases; unmatched junction bases: 9. The CDR3 length is 13 residues. The CDR3 sequence: CATLDRDNYEQYF. CDR3 DNA sequence: TGTGCCACCCTCGACAGGGACAACTACGAGCAGTACTTC.

The chain recombines TRBV28 with TRBJ2-1, with 7 bases aligning to TRBD2. J gave up 3 bases and V 2 bases, and 13 bases lay outside the gene matches. CDR1 MDHEN and CDR2 SYDVKM come from the germline V gene. The CDR3 has 18 residues. The CDR3 region has the DNA TGTGCCAGCAGTTTAGGTCTTAGGGGAGGGGCTTACTACAATGAGCAGTTCTTC. This encodes CASSLGLRGGAYYNEQFF.